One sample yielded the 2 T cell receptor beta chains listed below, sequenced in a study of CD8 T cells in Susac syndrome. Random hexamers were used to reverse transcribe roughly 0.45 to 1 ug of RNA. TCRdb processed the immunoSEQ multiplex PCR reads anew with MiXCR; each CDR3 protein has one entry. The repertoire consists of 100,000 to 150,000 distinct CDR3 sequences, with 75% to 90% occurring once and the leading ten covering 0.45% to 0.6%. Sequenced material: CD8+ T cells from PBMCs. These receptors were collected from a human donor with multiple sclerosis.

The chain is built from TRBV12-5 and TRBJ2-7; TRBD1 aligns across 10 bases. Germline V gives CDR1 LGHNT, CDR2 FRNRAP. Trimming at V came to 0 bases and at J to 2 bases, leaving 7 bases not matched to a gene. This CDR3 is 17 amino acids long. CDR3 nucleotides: TGTGCTAGTGGTTTGGTACTTGGGACAGGGGTCCCCTACGAGCAGTACGTC. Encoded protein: CASGLVLGTGVPYEQYV.

The CDR3 sequence: CASRAGGDTQYF. DNA for the CDR3: TGTGCCAGCAGAGCGGGGGGGGATACGCAGTATTTT. V usage is TRBV28 and J usage is TRBJ2-3; 10 positions match TRBD2. V gave up 6 bases and J gave up 6 bases; unmatched junction bases: 0. The germline V gene encodes CDR1 MDHEN and CDR2 SYDVKM. The CDR3 length is 12 residues.